The 25 T cell receptor beta chains given below trace back to one sample, sequenced in a study of technical replicates of blood from several donors. This table comes from immunoSEQ multiplex PCR, and its TCRdb copy is limited to in-frame clones, with some not included. The sample has 95,000 or so clones, 90% to 95% seen once; the top ten hold roughly 0.34%. The sequenced material came from T cells isolated from PBMCs. Source of these receptors: a human donor in good health.

This chain links TRBV7-3 with TRBJ2-2; D is perhaps TRBD2 (5 bases). V gave up 5 bases and J gave up 4 bases, with 17 bases separating them. This CDR3 is 16 amino acids long. CDR1 and CDR2 from the germline V gene are SGHTA and FQGTGA. The CDR3 protein is CASSRLGREFTGELFF. CDR3 nucleotide sequence: TGTGCCAGCAGCCGCCTCGGTAGGGAGTTCACCGGGGAGCTGTTTTTT.

The chain combines TRBV6-5 with TRBJ2-7; 12 bases agree with TRBD1. Germline V CDR1 and CDR2: MNHEY, SVGAGI. The CDR3 contains 14 residues. V shed 6 bases, J shed 4 bases, and the junction held 4 bases outside the gene matches. The chain's CDR3 is CASSGDRGHYEQYF. CDR3 DNA: TGTGCCAGCAGCGGGGACAGGGGGCATTACGAGCAGTACTTC.

This clone showed up just once. This sequence joins TRBV6-1 and TRBJ1-3, with TRBD1 matching over 7 bases. This CDR3 has 14 residues. The trim removed 7 bases at V and 4 bases at J, leaving 7 bases unmatched. Germline V CDR1 and CDR2: MNHNS, SASEGT. CDR3 DNA: TGTGCCAGCACTCCGGGACAGATCGGAAACACCATATATTTT. The encoded protein is CASTPGQIGNTIYF.

The rearrangement links TRBV5-4 to TRBJ1-1; D not resolved. Trimming removed 9 bases from V and 7 bases from J, with 22 bases in between. Looked up from germline, CDR1 is SGHNT and CDR2 is YYREEE (reference sequence). This CDR3 is 14 amino acids long. CDR3 coding DNA: TGTGCCAATGCCCCACGGGAGAGAGGAATTGAAGCTTTCTTT. Its translation is CANAPRERGIEAFF.

The chain couples TRBV5-4 to TRBJ2-7, with TRBD2 as a possible D gene (7 bases). Germline V CDR1 and CDR2: SGHNT, YYREEE (reference sequence). This CDR3 is 14 amino acids long. V lost 4 bases, J lost 4 bases, and 15 bases lay in between. The CDR3 loop reads CASSGGGGKYEQYF. CDR3 DNA: TGTGCCAGCAGCGGAGGGGGGGGCAAGTACGAGCAGTACTTC.

This clone came up once. The V call is TRBV28, the J call TRBJ1-5; D possibly corresponds to TRBD1 (6 bases). Germline V gene sequence: CDR1 MDHEN, CDR2 SYDVKM. Trimming removed 2 bases from V and 7 bases from J, with 15 bases in between. The CDR3 is 15 residues long. The CDR3 here is CASSLSQGMAQPQHF. DNA for the CDR3: TGTGCCAGCAGTTTAAGTCAGGGGATGGCCCAGCCCCAGCATTTT.

This chain joins TRBV29-1 and TRBJ1-1; the D gene is possibly TRBD1 (6 bases). CDR1 and CDR2 from the germline V gene are SQVTM and ANQGSEA. The CDR3 contains 13 residues. The V and J ends lost 2 bases and 5 bases respectively, with 12 bases between them. CDR3 bases: TGCAGCGTTGAAATGACAGGAAGGACTGAAGCTTTCTTT. Translating it yields CSVEMTGRTEAFF.

This rearrangement joins TRBV25-1 to TRBJ1-1, with D possibly TRBD1 on 6 matching bases. V was clipped by 1 base and J by 1 base, with 7 bases between them. Germline CDR1 MGHDK, CDR2 SYGVNS. The CDR3 spans 14 residues. CDR3 sequence: CASSESGENTEAFF. CDR3 sequence (DNA): TGTGCCAGCAGTGAATCAGGGGAGAACACTGAAGCTTTCTTT.

J is TRBJ1-2 and V is TRBV4-2, with D possibly being TRBD1 (5 bases). Trimming cost V 1 base and J 8 bases, with 29 bases left between them. From germline, CDR1 is LGHNA and CDR2 YNFKEQ. This CDR3 is built from 19 residues. In nucleotides, the CDR3 is TGTGCCAGCAGCCAAGTACATTTTGGGGCGGACCCCGGCCCTTACGGCTACACCTTC. This gives the protein CASSQVHFGADPGPYGYTF.

The chain employs TRBV7-9 and TRBJ1-3, with no clear D. V lost 7 bases to trimming and J lost 0 bases, with 4 bases between them. Per the germline V gene, CDR1 is SEHNR and CDR2 is FQNEAQ (reference sequence). The CDR3 sequence is 12 residues long. The CDR3 DNA reads as TGTGCCAGCATGAGCTCTGGAAACACCATATATTTT. Amino acids: CASMSSGNTIYF.

The gene calls are TRBV27 and TRBJ1-2; unclear D gene. This CDR3 comprises 16 residues. From germline, CDR1 is MNHEY and CDR2 SMNVEV (reference sequence). The ends were cut back, 0 bases at V and 2 bases at J, with 13 bases in the middle. The DNA of the CDR3 is TGTGCCAGCAGTTTATCGCCCCTTGGAGCCAACTATGGCTACACCTTC. Protein sequence: CASSLSPLGANYGYTF.

The chain uses TRBV15 and TRBJ2-7; TRBD1 might be the D (5 bases). The ends were cut back, 4 bases at V and 3 bases at J, with 7 bases in the middle. The CDR3 contains 12 residues. Germline assignment: CDR1 LNHNV and CDR2 YYDKDF (reference sequence). The CDR3 DNA follows: TGTGCCACCAGCAAAGGGGACTACGAGCAGTACTTC. Amino acid sequence: CATSKGDYEQYF. Full variable domain (outside the CDR3, taken from reference TRBV15 and TRBJ2-7): DAMVIQNPRYQVTQFGKPVTLSCSQTLNHNVMYWYQQKSSQAPKLLFHYYDKDFNNEADTPDNFQSRRPNTSFCFLDIRSPGLGDTAMYLCATSKGDYEQYFGPGTRLTVT.

The chain links TRBV6-5 to TRBJ2-5; D is ambiguous. The germline V gene has CDR1 MNHEY and CDR2 SVGAGI. The CDR3 is made up of 11 amino acids. V gave up 4 bases and J gave up 5 bases, with 5 bases separating them. This CDR3 reads CASSLRETQYF. The CDR3 DNA sequence: TGTGCCAGCAGTTTGCGTGAGACCCAGTACTTC.

The gene calls are TRBV6-5 and TRBJ2-5; perhaps TRBD2 as D (5 bases). The germline gives CDR1 MNHEY, CDR2 SVGAGI. This CDR3 contains 13 residues. Trimming cost V 2 bases and J 5 bases, with 9 bases left between them. CDR3 amino acids: CASSYAGWETQYF. The CDR3 DNA is TGTGCCAGCAGTTACGCGGGCTGGGAGACCCAGTACTTC.

The chain carries TRBV19 and TRBJ1-1, with 7 nucleotides matching TRBD1. Germline V gene sequence: CDR1 LNHDA, CDR2 SQIVND (reference sequence). V gave up 8 bases and J gave up 9 bases; unmatched junction bases: 9. This CDR3 is 12 amino acids long. CDR3 region: CASDRVGYQAFF. The CDR3 DNA follows: TGTGCCAGTGACAGGGTGGGATATCAAGCTTTCTTT.

V and J are TRBV4-3 and TRBJ1-4, with no clear D. Looked up from germline, CDR1 is LGHNA and CDR2 is YSLEER. V lost 4 bases, J lost 7 bases, and 19 bases lay in between. CDR3 size: 16 residues. CDR3 loop: CASSLVGGEQIEKLFF. CDR3 nucleotide sequence: TGCGCCAGCAGCCTCGTGGGAGGAGAACAGATTGAAAAACTGTTTTTT.

V usage is TRBV6-5 and J usage is TRBJ2-5; maybe TRBD1 (5 bases). This CDR3 region has 14 residues. V was shortened by 6 bases and J by 0 bases, with 11 bases between the two germline ends. CDR1 and CDR2 from the germline V gene are MNHEY and SVGAGI. CDR3 sequence (DNA): TGTGCCAGCAGGAGACAGCTGTACCAAGAGACCCAGTACTTC. It specifies CASRRQLYQETQYF.

V and J are TRBV9 and TRBJ2-1, with 14 bases that match TRBD2. CDR3 length equals 18 residues. With V trimmed by 4 bases and J by 2 bases, 8 bases remained unmatched. Germline values: CDR1 SGDLS, CDR2 YYNGEE. Written as DNA, the CDR3 is TGTGCCAGCAGCCTGGGGACTAGCGGGAGCAATCCCTACAATGAGCAGTTCTTC. It yields the protein CASSLGTSGSNPYNEQFF.

This chain connects TRBV6-6 to TRBJ2-5, with D unresolved. Germline V gene data show CDR1 as MNHNY and CDR2 as SVGAGI (reference sequence). The CDR3 runs to 12 residues. Trimming cost V 3 bases and J 4 bases, with 6 bases left between them. The CDR3 region is CASSYLRETQYF. The CDR3 region has the DNA TGTGCCAGCAGTTATCTACGAGAGACCCAGTACTTC.

CDR3 sequence: CASVGLNYGYTF. The CDR3 coding sequence is TGTGCCAGCGTCGGACTGAACTATGGCTACACCTTC. The chain combines TRBV25-1 with TRBJ1-2; D call uncertain. V was shortened by 8 bases and J by 2 bases, with 9 bases between the two germline ends. The CDR3 covers 12 residues. The germline CDR1 and CDR2 sequences are MGHDK and SYGVNS.

The V call is TRBV5-1, the J call TRBJ2-2; D is ambiguous. Between the trimmed V and J ends, which lost 0 bases and 5 bases, there was a span of 11 bases. Germline CDR1 and CDR2: SGHRS and YFSETQ. This CDR3 has 15 residues. CDR3 coding DNA: TGCGCCAGCAGCTTGGCGCCAGATTTAACCGGGGAGCTGTTTTTT. As protein: CASSLAPDLTGELFF.

The chain combines TRBV28 with TRBJ1-2; TRBD1 might be the D (6 bases). Trimming pared 5 bases from V and 2 bases from J, leaving 12 bases between. CDR1 MDHEN and CDR2 SYDVKM come from the germline V gene. The CDR3 sequence is 14 residues long. CDR3: CASSDRTNNYGYTF. The CDR3 DNA follows: TGTGCCAGCAGTGACAGGACGAACAACTATGGCTACACCTTC.

The chain recombines TRBV19 with TRBJ2-1; TRBD2 might be the D (6 bases). The CDR3 is made up of 15 amino acids. V was pared by 5 bases and J by 5 bases, with 16 bases between. The germline CDR1 and CDR2 sequences are LNHDA and SQIVND (reference sequence). CDR3: CASSLSIAEHNEQFF. The CDR3 coding sequence is TGTGCCAGTAGTTTATCCATAGCGGAACACAATGAGCAGTTCTTC.

The chain combines TRBV9 with TRBJ2-1; TRBD1 matches 9 bases. The CDR3 has 17 residues. Germline V gene sequence: CDR1 SGDLS, CDR2 YYNGEE. V lost 2 bases and J lost 4; bases outside the gene matches: 10. CDR3: CASSVGQGANVYNEQFF. In DNA, the CDR3 is TGTGCCAGCAGCGTGGGACAGGGAGCCAACGTATACAATGAGCAGTTCTTC.

The CDR3 nucleotides are TGTGCCAGCAGCTTGGGGACAGGGGTCGGCACTGAAGCTTTCTTT. Translating gives CASSLGTGVGTEAFF. The genes are TRBV5-4 and TRBJ1-1; 9 positions match TRBD1. The CDR3 is made up of 15 amino acids. The ends lost 0 bases at V and 4 bases at J; junction bases unmatched: 4. The V gene's germline CDR1 is SGHNT and CDR2 YYREEE (reference sequence).